The 10 T cell receptor beta chains in this list originate from one sample, sequenced in a study of shared T cell receptors in the human thymus. TCRdb's copy holds only in-frame clones and misses some; the assay was immunoSEQ multiplex PCR. The sample lists 700,000 or so clones; approximately 85% were seen once. The same sample was also used in a study of human thymus T cells.

Input material: thymocytes. These receptors all stem from a girl less than two years old with a congenital heart defect.

The rearrangement uses TRBV4-1 and TRBJ1-1, with 9 bases identical to TRBD1. The germline CDR1 and CDR2 sequences are MGHRA and YSYEKL. J lost 1 base, V lost 4 bases, and 10 bases had no gene match. This CDR3 is 17 amino acids long. The CDR3 here is CASSPTGGDRANTEAFF. The CDR3 DNA is TGCGCCAGCAGCCCCACGGGGGGGGACAGGGCGAACACTGAAGCTTTCTTT.

The CDR3 sequence: CASSLSLVVRGHSPLHF. The CDR3 coding sequence is TGTGCCAGCAGTTTAAGTTTAGTGGTCAGGGGGCATTCACCCCTCCACTTT. The chain joins TRBV27 to TRBJ1-6; 8 nucleotides align to TRBD1. Germline assignment: CDR1 MNHEY and CDR2 SMNVEV (reference sequence). The CDR3 extends over 17 amino acids. V lost 2 bases to trimming and J lost 8 bases; unmatched junction nucleotides: 11.

The genes are TRBV5-1 and TRBJ1-5, with 8 bases aligning to TRBD1. Per the germline V gene, CDR1 is SGHRS and CDR2 is YFSETQ. Trimming removed 1 base from V and 6 bases from J; junction bases left unmatched: 12. This CDR3 has 17 amino acids. CDR3 sequence: CASSLRPLTGGVQPQHF. DNA for the CDR3: TGCGCCAGCAGCTTGCGCCCCCTCACAGGGGGTGTTCAGCCCCAGCATTTT.

J is TRBJ1-6 and V is TRBV2; D not certain. Germline values: CDR1 SNHLY, CDR2 FYNNEI. Trimming stripped 5 bases from V and 9 bases from J, with 20 bases between. The CDR3 has 16 amino acids. The CDR3 here is CASSSSGRETGSPLHF. Here the CDR3 DNA reads TGTGCCAGCAGTTCTAGCGGAAGGGAAACGGGTTCACCCCTCCACTTT. The full variable domain, with the rest looked up from reference TRBV2 and TRBJ1-6, is EPEVTQTPSHQVTQMGQEVILRCVPISNHLYFYWYRQILGQKVEFLVSFYNNEISEKSEIFDDQFSVERPDGSNFTLKIRSTKLEDSAMYFCASSSSGRETGSPLHFGNGTRLTVT.

The genes are TRBV6-4 and TRBJ2-1; the D gene is possibly TRBD2 (7 bases). The CDR3 runs 15 residues. Germline values: CDR1 MRHNA, CDR2 SNTAGT. Between the trimmed V and J ends, which lost 3 bases and 7 bases, there was a span of 16 bases. The CDR3 region has the DNA TGTGCCAGCAGTGAGGGGTGGGGGGGCCGGAATGAGCAGTTCTTC. Translation gives CASSEGWGGRNEQFF.

This clone has more than one count but fewer than ten. The chain links TRBV5-1 to TRBJ2-2; tentatively, D is TRBD1 (5 bases). In germline, CDR1 is SGHRS, CDR2 YFSETQ. The CDR3 sequence is 18 residues long. V lost 1 base to trimming and J lost 0 bases, with 16 bases between them. The CDR3 bases are TGCGCCAGCAGCTTGTGGATGTCCCAGGGATCGAACACCGGGGAGCTGTTTTTT. Protein product: CASSLWMSQGSNTGELFF.

The genes are TRBV6-1 and TRBJ2-3, with TRBD2 identical over 12 bases. CDR1 and CDR2 (germline): MNHNS, SASEGT. With V trimmed by 8 bases and J by 2 bases, 2 bases remained unmatched. The CDR3 contains 14 residues. The CDR3 DNA reads TGTGCCAGCCGACTAGCGGGGGCCACAGATACGCAGTATTTT. It is translated as CASRLAGATDTQYF.

The CDR3 DNA follows: TGTGCCAGCAGCTCCGACAGGGCTGTCACTGAAGCTTTCTTT. Its translation: CASSSDRAVTEAFF. The V and J genes are TRBV7-2 and TRBJ1-1; 7 nucleotides line up with TRBD1. With V trimmed by 4 bases and J by 4 bases, 6 bases remained unmatched. Germline V gives CDR1 SGHTA, CDR2 FQGNSA. The CDR3 covers 14 residues.

The chain couples TRBV30 to TRBJ1-5, with D possibly being TRBD1 (6 bases). Trimming stripped 1 base from V and 9 bases from J, with 19 bases between. Germline CDR1 reads GTSNPN; CDR2 reads SVGIG (reference sequence). The CDR3 consists of 15 residues. This CDR3 reads CAWSGRQEPLGPQHF. The DNA of the CDR3 is TGTGCCTGGAGTGGACGACAGGAGCCTTTAGGGCCCCAGCATTTT.

The V call is TRBV28, the J call TRBJ1-6; 9 nucleotides agree with TRBD1. From germline, CDR1 is MDHEN and CDR2 SYDVKM. The CDR3 is made up of 17 amino acids. With 2 bases clipped from V and 16 bases from J, the junction kept 18 bases outside the gene matches. The DNA of the CDR3 is TGTGCCAGCAGTTTACTCTCCCTCGACAGGGGGACCTCAACGCTCCACTTT. It specifies CASSLLSLDRGTSTLHF.